This T cell receptor beta chain was sequenced during a study of T cells after yellow fever vaccination. Points from the study as a whole: Abundant clonotypes from the bulk population could contaminate FACS-sorted repertoires. A minor fraction of clonotypes spanned both CD4 and CD8 compartments. Clones from primary vaccination mostly reappeared after the booster (96% CD4, less than 90% CD8).

Turning to this clonotype: The target antigen is unknown.

CDR1 MNHNS and CDR2 SASEGT come from the germline V gene. V dropped 10 bases and J dropped 9; count of bases not matched to a gene: 12. The CDR3 contains 13 residues. UMIs were added to TCR cDNA along with a universal primer site when it was made by 5'RACE template switching. TCRdb ran MiXCR on the 5' RACE reads and lists one entry per CDR3 protein. The repertoire holds 600,000 to 750,000 distinct CDR3 sequences, approximately 13% seen once, with more than 12% in the top ten. The input for sequencing was PBMCs, taken on the day of the yellow fever booster vaccination. This chain joins TRBV6-1 and TRBJ1-5, with TRBD1 identical over 7 bases. The TCR sequence derives from a man aged 25-40 years who received the YFV17D yellow fever vaccine. The CDR3 loop reads CATRKTGSGPQHF. In DNA, the CDR3 is TGTGCCACCAGAAAGACAGGGTCTGGGCCCCAGCATTTT.